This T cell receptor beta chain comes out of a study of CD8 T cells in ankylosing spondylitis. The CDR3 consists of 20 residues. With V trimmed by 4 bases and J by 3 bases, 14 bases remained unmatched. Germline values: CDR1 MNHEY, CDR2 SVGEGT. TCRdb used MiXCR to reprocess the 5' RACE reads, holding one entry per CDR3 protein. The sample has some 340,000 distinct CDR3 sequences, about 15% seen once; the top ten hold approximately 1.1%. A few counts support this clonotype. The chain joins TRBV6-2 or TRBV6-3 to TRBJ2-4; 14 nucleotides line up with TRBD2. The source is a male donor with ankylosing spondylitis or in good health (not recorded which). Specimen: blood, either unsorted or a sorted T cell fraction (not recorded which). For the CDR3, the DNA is TGTGCCAGCAGTTCATCAGGACTAGCGGGGGGCGGGGATGGCAAAAACATTCAGTACTTC. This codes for CASSSSGLAGGGDGKNIQYF.